This entry features one T cell receptor (beta chain) sequence. Original processing methods: Nucleated cell counts were estimated from reference gene primer amplification. The method was immunoSEQ multiplex PCR; TCRdb's version includes in-frame clones alone and lacks a portion of them. V, J and clone size are those of that table, while D and trimming were read from the DNA. This sample yields some 460,000 clones, of which 87% are seen a single time; almost 2% belongs to the top ten. Cohort allocation depended upon clinical history that participants reported. Trimming at V came to 2 bases and at J to 5 bases, leaving 5 bases not matched to a gene. Looked up from germline, CDR1 is KGHDR and CDR2 is SFDVKD. This CDR3 has 17 amino acids. This sample was included in a study of blood T cell repertoires in COVID-19. For the study at large: Samples taken during acute and convalescent COVID-19 were collected in the United States, Italy and Spain. T cells, B-cell-depleted T cells, or PBMCs provided the cDNA or gDNA that served as material.

Material: PBMCs or T cells enriched from blood (not recorded which). The origin of this receptor is a woman younger than 30 with acute COVID-19. The chain is built from TRBV24-1 and TRBJ2-2, with 12 positions matching TRBD2. Here the CDR3 DNA reads TGTGCCACCAGTGATTCTAGCGGGAGGGTCTTTACCGGGGAGCTGTTTTTT. Amino acid sequence: CATSDSSGRVFTGELFF.